This T cell receptor (beta chain) originates from a study of cytomegalovirus exposure and HLA in healthy donors. The study, taken as a whole, reports: Among the sequence variants, a highly shared cluster was likely an artifact of sequencing. Later genetic work tied a missense DCLRE1C variant to beta-chain V and J trimming.

The CDR3 totals 15 residues. Trimming at V came to 6 bases and at J to 2 bases, leaving 6 bases not matched to a gene. CDR1 is MDHEN and CDR2 is SYDVKM in the germline V gene. With 60 Vbeta and 13 Jbeta primers, the PCR was carried out. Some clones are missing from TCRdb's copy, which holds only in-frame ones; the method was immunoSEQ multiplex PCR. The sample contains roughly 40,000 clones, 81% of which appear only once. Turning to this clone: As yet, its antigen is unknown.

The chain uses TRBV28 and TRBJ2-3; 9 nucleotides agree with TRBD2. The sequenced sample was PBMCs. The receptor's source is a man aged 50-60 years in good health and CMV-seronegative. CDR3 amino acids: CASRGIAGDTDTQYF. The CDR3 coding sequence is TGTGCCAGCAGGGGTATAGCGGGGGACACAGATACGCAGTATTTT.